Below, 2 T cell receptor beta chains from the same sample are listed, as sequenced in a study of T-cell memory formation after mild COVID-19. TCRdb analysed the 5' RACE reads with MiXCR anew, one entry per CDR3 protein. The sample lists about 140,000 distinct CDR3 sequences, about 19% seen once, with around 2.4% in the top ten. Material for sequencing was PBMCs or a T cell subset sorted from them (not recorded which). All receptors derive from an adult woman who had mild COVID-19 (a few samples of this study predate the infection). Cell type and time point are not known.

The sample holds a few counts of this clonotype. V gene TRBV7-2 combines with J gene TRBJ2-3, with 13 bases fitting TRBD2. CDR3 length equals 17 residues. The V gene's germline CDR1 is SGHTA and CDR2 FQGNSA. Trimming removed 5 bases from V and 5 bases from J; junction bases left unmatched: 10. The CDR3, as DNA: TGTGCCAGCAGCCCCCACGGACTAGCGGGAGCGGGAGATACGCAGTATTTT. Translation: CASSPHGLAGAGDTQYF.

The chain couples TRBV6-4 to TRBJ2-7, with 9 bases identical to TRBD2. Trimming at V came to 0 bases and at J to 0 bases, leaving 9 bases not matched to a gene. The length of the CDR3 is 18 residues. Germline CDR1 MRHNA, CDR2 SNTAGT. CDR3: CASSDSMASGVSSYEQYF. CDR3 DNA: TGTGCCAGCAGTGACTCGATGGCTAGCGGGGTGAGCTCCTACGAGCAGTACTTC.